This T cell receptor (beta chain) appears in the sequencing data of a study of blood T cell repertoires in COVID-19. Study overall: From the United States, Italy and Spain came samples of acute and convalescent COVID-19. PBMCs, B-cell-depleted T cells, or T cells provided the cDNA or gDNA that made up the material.

The CDR3 runs to 18 residues. Trimming removed 0 bases at V and 2 bases at J, with 20 bases between. In germline, CDR1 is LNHDA, CDR2 SQIVND (reference sequence). In the original workflow: Amplified reference gene primers provided the basis for estimating nucleated cell counts. Method: immunoSEQ multiplex PCR; TCRdb's copy keeps in-frame clones and lacks some. From that table come the V and J calls and clone size; the DNA was used to work out D and trimming. The sample records 6,500 to 8,000 clones, about nine tenths being singletons. Sequenced: peripheral blood. This sequence originates from a human donor with active COVID-19. The donor label of this sample is uncertain. This chain links TRBV19 with TRBJ2-7, with a possible D match to TRBD2 (6 bases). CDR3 sequence (DNA): TGTGCCAGTAGTATAGATCTGGTTTTGGGGACTCGCGCCTACGAGCAGTACTTC. Amino acid sequence: CASSIDLVLGTRAYEQYF.